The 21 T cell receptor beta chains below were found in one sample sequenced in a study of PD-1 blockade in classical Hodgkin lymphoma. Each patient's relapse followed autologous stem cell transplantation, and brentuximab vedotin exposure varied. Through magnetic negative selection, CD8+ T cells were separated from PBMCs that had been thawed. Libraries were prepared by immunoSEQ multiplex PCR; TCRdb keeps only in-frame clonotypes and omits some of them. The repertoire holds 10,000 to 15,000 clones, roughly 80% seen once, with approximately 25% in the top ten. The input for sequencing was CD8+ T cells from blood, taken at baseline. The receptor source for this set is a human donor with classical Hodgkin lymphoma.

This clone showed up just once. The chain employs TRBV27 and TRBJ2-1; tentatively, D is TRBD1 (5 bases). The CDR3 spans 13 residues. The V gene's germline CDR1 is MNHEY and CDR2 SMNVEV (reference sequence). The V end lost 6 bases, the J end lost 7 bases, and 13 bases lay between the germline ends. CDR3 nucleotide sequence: TGTGCCAGCAGCCAGGGCACGGGTAATGAGCAGTTCTTC. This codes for CASSQGTGNEQFF.

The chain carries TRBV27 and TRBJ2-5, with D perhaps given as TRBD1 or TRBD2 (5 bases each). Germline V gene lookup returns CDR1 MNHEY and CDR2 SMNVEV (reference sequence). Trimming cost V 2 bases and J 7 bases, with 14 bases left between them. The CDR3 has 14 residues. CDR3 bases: TGTGCCAGCAGTTTACCAGGGTTCGGGGCGACCCAGTACTTC. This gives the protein CASSLPGFGATQYF.

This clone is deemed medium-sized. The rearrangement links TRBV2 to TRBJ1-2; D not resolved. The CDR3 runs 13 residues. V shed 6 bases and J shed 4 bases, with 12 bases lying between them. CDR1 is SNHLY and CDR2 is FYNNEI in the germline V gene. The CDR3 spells CASSSTPVYGYTF. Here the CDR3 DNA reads TGTGCCAGCAGCTCAACTCCAGTCTATGGCTACACCTTC.

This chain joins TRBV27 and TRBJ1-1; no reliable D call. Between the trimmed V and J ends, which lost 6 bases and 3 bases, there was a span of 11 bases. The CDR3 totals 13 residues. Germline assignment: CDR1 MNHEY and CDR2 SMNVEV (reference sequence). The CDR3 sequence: CASSWRGHTEAFF. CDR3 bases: TGTGCCAGCAGCTGGCGTGGGCACACTGAAGCTTTCTTT.

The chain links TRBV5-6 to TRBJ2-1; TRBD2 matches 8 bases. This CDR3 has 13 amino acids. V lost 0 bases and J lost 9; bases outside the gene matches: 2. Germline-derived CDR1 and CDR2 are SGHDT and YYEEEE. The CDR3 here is CASSLGLAPEQFF. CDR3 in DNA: TGTGCCAGCAGCTTGGGACTAGCGCCTGAGCAGTTCTTC.

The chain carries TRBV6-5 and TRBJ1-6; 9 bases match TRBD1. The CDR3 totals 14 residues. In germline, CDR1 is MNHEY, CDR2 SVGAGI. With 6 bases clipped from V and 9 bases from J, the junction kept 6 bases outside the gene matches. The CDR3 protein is CASRPGQGSSPLHF. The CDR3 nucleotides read TGTGCCAGCAGACCGGGACAGGGTAGTTCACCCCTCCACTTT.

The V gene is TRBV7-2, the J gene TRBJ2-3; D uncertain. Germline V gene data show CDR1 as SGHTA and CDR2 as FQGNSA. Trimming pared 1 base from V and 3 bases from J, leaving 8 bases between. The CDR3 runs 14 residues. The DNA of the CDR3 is TGTGCCAGCAGCTTAGGCCCAACTACAGATACGCAGTATTTT. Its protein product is CASSLGPTTDTQYF. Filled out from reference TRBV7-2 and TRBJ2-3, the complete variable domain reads GAGVSQSPSNKVTEKGKDVELRCDPISGHTALYWYRQSLGQGLEFLIYFQGNSAPDKSGLPSDRFSAERTGGSVSTLTIQRTQQEDSAVYLCASSLGPTTDTQYFGPGTRLTVL.

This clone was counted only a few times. The CDR3 loop reads CSVGEQGDYGYTF. Written as DNA, the CDR3 is TGCAGCGTTGGTGAACAGGGCGACTATGGCTACACCTTC. The chain carries TRBV29-1 and TRBJ1-2, with D maybe TRBD1 (6 bases). V gave up 4 bases and J gave up 3 bases, with 12 bases separating them. The CDR3 extends over 13 amino acids. From germline, CDR1 is SQVTM and CDR2 ANQGSEA.

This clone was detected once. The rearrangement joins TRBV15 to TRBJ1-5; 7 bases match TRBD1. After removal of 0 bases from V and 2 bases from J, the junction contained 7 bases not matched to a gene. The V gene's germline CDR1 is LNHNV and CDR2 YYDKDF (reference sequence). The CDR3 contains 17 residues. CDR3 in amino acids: CATSRDLRQGGNQPQHF. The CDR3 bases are TGTGCCACCAGCAGAGATCTAAGACAGGGCGGCAATCAGCCCCAGCATTTT.

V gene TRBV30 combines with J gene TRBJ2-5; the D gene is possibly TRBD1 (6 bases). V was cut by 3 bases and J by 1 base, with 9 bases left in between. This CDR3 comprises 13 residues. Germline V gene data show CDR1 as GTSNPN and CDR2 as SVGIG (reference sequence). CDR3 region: CAWSRDTQETQYF. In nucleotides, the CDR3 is TGTGCCTGGAGCCGGGACACCCAAGAGACCCAGTACTTC.

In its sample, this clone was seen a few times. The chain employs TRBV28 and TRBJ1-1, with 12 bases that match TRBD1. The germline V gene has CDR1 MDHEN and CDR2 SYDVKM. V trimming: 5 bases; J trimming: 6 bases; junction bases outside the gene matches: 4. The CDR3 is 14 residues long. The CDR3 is CASSPRDRGPEAFF. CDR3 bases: TGTGCCAGCAGTCCCCGGGACAGGGGGCCTGAAGCTTTCTTT.

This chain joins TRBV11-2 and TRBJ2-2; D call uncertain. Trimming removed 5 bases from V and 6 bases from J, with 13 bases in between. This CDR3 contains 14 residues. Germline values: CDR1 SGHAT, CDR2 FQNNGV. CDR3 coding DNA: TGTGCCAGCAGCGTCGCCGACTCCTCCGGGGAGCTGTTTTTT. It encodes CASSVADSSGELFF.

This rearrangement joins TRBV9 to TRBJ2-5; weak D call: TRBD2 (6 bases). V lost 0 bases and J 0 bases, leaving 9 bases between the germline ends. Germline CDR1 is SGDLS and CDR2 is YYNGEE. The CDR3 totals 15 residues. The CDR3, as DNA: TGTGCCAGCAGCGTAGCTGGAGGGTACCAAGAGACCCAGTACTTC. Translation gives CASSVAGGYQETQYF.

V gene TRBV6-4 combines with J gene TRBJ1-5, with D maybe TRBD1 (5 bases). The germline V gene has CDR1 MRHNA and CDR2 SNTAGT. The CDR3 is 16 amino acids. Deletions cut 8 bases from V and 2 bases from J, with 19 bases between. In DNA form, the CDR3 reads TGTGCCAGCGGCGGCGGGGCAGGGTGCGGCAATCAGCCCCAGCATTTT. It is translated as CASGGGAGCGNQPQHF.

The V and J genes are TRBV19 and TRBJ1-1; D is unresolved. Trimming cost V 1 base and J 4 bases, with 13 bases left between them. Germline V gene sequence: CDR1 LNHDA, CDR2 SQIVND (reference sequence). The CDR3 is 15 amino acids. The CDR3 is CASSIVHSVGTEAFF. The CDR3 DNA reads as TGTGCCAGTAGTATAGTCCATTCGGTGGGCACTGAAGCTTTCTTT.

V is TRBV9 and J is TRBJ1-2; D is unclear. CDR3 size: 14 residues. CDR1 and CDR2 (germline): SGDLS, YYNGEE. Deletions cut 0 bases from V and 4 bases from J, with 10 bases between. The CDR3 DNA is TGTGCCAGCAGCGTAGGAGGATCTAGCTATGGCTACACCTTC. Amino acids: CASSVGGSSYGYTF.

For the CDR3, the DNA is TGTGCCAGCAGCTTCGACAGGGGGCCCTACGAGCAGTACTTC. It codes for CASSFDRGPYEQYF. The chain has TRBV7-2 and TRBJ2-7; 10 bases align to TRBD1. Germline lookup yields CDR1 SGHTA and CDR2 FQGNSA. The J segment lost 2 bases and the V segment lost 3 bases, leaving 1 base of the junction unmatched. The CDR3 contains 14 residues.

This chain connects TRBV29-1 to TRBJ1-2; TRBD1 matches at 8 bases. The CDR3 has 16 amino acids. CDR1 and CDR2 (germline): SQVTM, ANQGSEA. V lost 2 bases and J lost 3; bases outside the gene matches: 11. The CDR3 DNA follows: TGCAGCGTTGAACCATCGGGCCAGGGGGCGTACTATGGCTACACCTTC. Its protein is CSVEPSGQGAYYGYTF. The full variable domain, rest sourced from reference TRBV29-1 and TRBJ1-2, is SAVISQKPSRDICQRGTSLTIQCQVDSQVTMMFWYRQQPGQSLTLIATANQGSEATYESGFVIDKFPISRPNLTFSTLTVSNMSPEDSSIYLCSVEPSGQGAYYGYTFGSGTRLTVV.

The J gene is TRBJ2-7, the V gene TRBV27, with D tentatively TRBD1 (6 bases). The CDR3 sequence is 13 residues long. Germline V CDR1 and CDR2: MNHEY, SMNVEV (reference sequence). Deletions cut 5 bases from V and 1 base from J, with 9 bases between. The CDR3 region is CASSLQGSYEQYF. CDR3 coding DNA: TGTGCCAGCAGTCTTCAGGGGTCCTACGAGCAGTACTTC.

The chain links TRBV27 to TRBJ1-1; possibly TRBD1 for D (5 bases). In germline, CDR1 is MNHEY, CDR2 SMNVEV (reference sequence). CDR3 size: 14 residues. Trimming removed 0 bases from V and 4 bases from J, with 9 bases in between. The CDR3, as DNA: TGTGCCAGCAGTTTATCGCAGGGTGCCACTGAAGCTTTCTTT. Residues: CASSLSQGATEAFF.

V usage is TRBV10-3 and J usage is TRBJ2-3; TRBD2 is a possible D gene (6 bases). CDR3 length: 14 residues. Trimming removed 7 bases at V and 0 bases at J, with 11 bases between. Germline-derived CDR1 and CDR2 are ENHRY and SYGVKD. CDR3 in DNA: TGTGCCATCACCGAACGGGGGAGCACAGATACGCAGTATTTT. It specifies CAITERGSTDTQYF.